The entry below gives a single T cell receptor beta chain sequence along with its context. Its cognate antigen has yet to be identified. No much larger clone exists at a distance of one base, and base qualities are not known. The cohort consisted of hundreds of healthy bone marrow donors. All cohort members were sampled while nominally healthy, although unrecorded immune exposures were likely present. The donor tested CMV seropositive, placing the donor among the 289 seropositive members of the cohort. Each donor provided a peripheral blood sample, and peripheral blood mononuclear cells were used for TCR beta sequencing. Genomic DNA was extracted from the blood cell samples with the Qiagen DNeasy Blood Extraction Kit. Between the V and J ends, shortened by 7 bases and 3 bases respectively, the junction contains 10 bases. The CDR1 and CDR2 encoded by the germline V gene are SQVTM and ANQGSEA. CDR3 length: 12 amino acids, cysteine to phenylalanine. Only CDR3 DNA remains: 36 bases, in frame from the first base.

This record belongs to a study of cytomegalovirus exposure and HLA in healthy donors (dated by TCRdb to 2017 to 2019). With respect to the entire study: An earlier analysis of fewer than 750 of the donors reported about 300 Gb of sequence data and 117 million unique TCR beta sequences obtained from some 200 million T cells. The number of donors typed differed by locus, with about 629-630 for A, B, C, DRB1 and DQB1, roughly 550 for DQA1, under 610 for DPA1, and some 450 for DPB1. In an earlier analysis of roughly 540 of the donors, high-throughput TCR beta sequencing was used to judge whether each TCR beta V gene segment behaved as functional or pseudogenic. A later analysis re-analyzed previously published TCR beta repertoires from 600 to 850 donors and added high-resolution HLA genotyping to study TCR occurrence patterns. Among 300 to 500 genotyped donors of the cohort, an average of about 220,000 unique TCR beta nucleotide sequences was sequenced per donor, of which 15% to 20% were non-productive. About 330 gigabases of sequencing data and approximately 92 million unique TCR sequences made up an early release that covered 640 HLA-typed donors. Four or five DR-DQ haplotypes were treated as single units for association and clustering because of strong linkage in the cohort. The T cell repertoires of about 700 subjects were profiled by immunosequencing and related to cytomegalovirus serostatus. Rather than drawing on any new phenotypic data, the later analysis identified candidate immune exposures from TCR beta sequences and the way those sequences occurred across donors. Class I and class II HLA loci were covered by the typing at four-digit resolution. Genome-wide SNP genotypes for about 55% of the roughly 670 donors were used in a later genetic analysis, which treated that subset as a discovery cohort. To predict cytomegalovirus infection status, the study brought together high-throughput TCR immunosequencing, statistical association of individual TCRs with disease status, and machine learning. Along with the approximately 650-subject first cohort, a separate validation cohort of about 110 different subjects was used. The study aimed to test whether signatures of past pathogen exposure could be identified by cataloging public T cell receptors. Donor age, sex, ethnicity and CMV serostatus were compiled together with the repertoire data. The genetic ancestry cluster associated with self-reported Caucasian donors included 81% of the roughly 390 genotyped donors. Every repertoire in the discovery cohort had been generated on one and the same sequencing platform.

Library preparation employed the immunoSEQ multiplex PCR assay. The multiplex PCR relied on a mix of 60 forward primers for TCR Vbeta segments and 13 reverse primers for TCR Jbeta segments. The CDR3 region of rearranged TCR beta genes was amplified from genomic DNA with a multiplex PCR assay. The amplified TCR beta libraries were sequenced on the Illumina HiSeq System as 87-base-pair reads. The authors processed their data as follows. In a later analysis, 70 million to 95 million unique TCR beta chains were counted across the 666 repertoires, and around 10 million of these chains were shared by at least two donors. To remove PCR and sequencing errors, raw reads were error-corrected and collapsed into unique sequences using a nearest-neighbor algorithm that merged closely related sequences. CDR3 sequences were aligned to IMGT reference sequences to assign V, D and J gene segments. For a sequence to be retained, a match of at least six nucleotides was required to both a V gene segment and a J gene segment. A rearrangement was called productive if the CDR3 had no stop codons and remained in frame with V and J, and every other rearrangement was called non-productive. Following IMGT convention, CDR3 was defined as the stretch from the second conserved V-encoded cysteine to the conserved J-encoded phenylalanine. In an earlier analysis of approximately 590 of the donors, sequences lacking an unambiguous match to a single V gene segment were excluded. In an earlier analysis of approximately 550 of the donors, V segments were called functional above 56.7% productive rearrangements and were called segregating when the between-donor standard deviation exceeded 5%. A statistical classification framework was built for diagnosing cytomegalovirus status from the catalog of TCR beta chain sequences. In a later analysis, TCR nucleotide sequences were compared against IMGT/GENE-DB human TR gene sequences so that V and J genes could be assigned. In a later analysis, CDR3 sequences and most-parsimonious VDJ recombination scenarios were assigned using the TCRdist pipeline. A later analysis defined each TCR beta chain by its CDR3 amino acid sequence plus V-gene family, and excluded reads lacking a unique V-gene family. To address suspected cross-contamination and a sequencing artifact, a later analysis removed 450 to 700 highly shared, low-generation-probability nucleotide sequences. A later analysis calculated a clonal expansion index for each public chain from normalized within-repertoire ranks of inferred template counts. In a later analysis, generation probabilities were computed with a VDJ recombination model fitted to out-of-frame rearrangements, and the resulting probabilities were checked against IGoR. Hypergeometric tests were used in a later analysis to score TCR-TCR, TCR-HLA and TCR-CMV co-occurrence, with a repertoire-size bias correction applied to the TCR pairs. To estimate false discovery rates, a later analysis permuted the HLA or CMV assignments 20 times. In a later analysis, co-occurring TCRs were grouped using DBSCAN, with TCRdist sequence similarity added in when clustering inside HLA-allele-positive subsets. For co-occurrence clustering, repertoires with fewer than 30,000 or more than 120,000 public chains were excluded, along with four or five repertoires with anomalous nucleotide sharing. TCRdb carries this immuneACCESS record with in-frame sequences only. Its versions omit some clonotypes, under half of them owing to an unresolved V gene in the studies checked, with the rest unexplained. The V and J calls and the clone size are those of that table, but D and trimming were determined from the DNA. This sample lists some 180,000 clones; 78% were detected once. The top ten clonotypes cover less than 15% of the sample.

The full study reports these points: This cohort had only TCR beta chains sequenced, and the lack of alpha or paired-chain data limited which features could be detected. Because counts were too low, roughly 17 rarely observed V segments, including chromosome 9 orphons, were left out of the earlier analysis of about 620 of the donors. In a later analysis, several top co-occurrence clusters were reported to appear linked to parvovirus B19, influenza, CMV and Epstein-Barr virus. Most TCR sequences were seen in very few donors, while some public TCRs were found in many individuals. A later genetic analysis associated a missense DCLRE1C variant with V-gene and J-gene trimming of TCR beta chains, and an independent cohort replicated the association. In an earlier analysis of fewer than 700 of the donors, most TCR beta V segments appeared in productive rearrangements about 87% or about 30% of the time, broadly matching IMGT annotations. A further reported finding was that TCR beta sequences accurately predicted the HLA-A and HLA-B alleles for most subjects in the first cohort. A later analysis associated 16,951 TCR beta sequences with specific HLA alleles at a false discovery rate of 0.05. Because some donors lacked HLA typing at each locus, the association tests relied only on the typed subset. The study listed 164 TCR beta chains as associated with cytomegalovirus. The presence/absence analyses assumed that sequencing depth was roughly uniform across donors, and that assumption may not be true. A cluster of highly shared sequence variants was judged likely to be a technical artifact of the sequencing pipeline. A later analysis found that HLA-associated TCR beta chains were more clonally expanded and had lower generation probabilities than equally common non-associated chains. When HLA alleles, especially DR and DQ, strongly co-occurred, attributing TCR associations to individual alleles was difficult. The authors suggested that the approach could potentially be generalized to other disease states and immunological phenotypes. Linkage disequilibrium might explain the correlated functional status among segregating V segments, but an unknown experimental factor could not be excluded. In vitro tests confirmed that a few of the cytomegalovirus-associated TCR beta chains recognize cytomegalovirus antigens. Compared with the approximately 670-donor mean, donors in an Asian-associated ancestry cluster had fewer N-insertions in productive TCRs, according to a later genetic analysis. CMV serostatus was the only immune exposure information available for the cohort. According to a later analysis, TCR association rates differed among HLA loci, with DRB1 alleles showing the most associated TCRs and HLA-C alleles showing the fewest. According to a later analysis, most CMV-associated TCR beta chains appeared to be HLA-restricted, and the HLA associations seemed to be driven largely by CMV exposure. Some IMGT-functional V segments, including TRBV6-2 and TRBV6-3, could not be told apart with the 87-base-pair reads, so those segments were excluded. The classifier was reported to diagnose cytomegalovirus status with high specificity and sensitivity in both the original and validation cohorts.

The sequenced material came from PBMCs. The TCR sequence derives from a woman under 40 in good health and CMV-seropositive. The chain links TRBV29-1 with TRBJ2-1, with TRBD1 perhaps the D gene, on 6 matching bases. The DNA sequence is as follows: TGCAGCGCCTTGACAGGCTACAATGAGCAGTTCTTC. This codes for CSALTGYNEQFF.